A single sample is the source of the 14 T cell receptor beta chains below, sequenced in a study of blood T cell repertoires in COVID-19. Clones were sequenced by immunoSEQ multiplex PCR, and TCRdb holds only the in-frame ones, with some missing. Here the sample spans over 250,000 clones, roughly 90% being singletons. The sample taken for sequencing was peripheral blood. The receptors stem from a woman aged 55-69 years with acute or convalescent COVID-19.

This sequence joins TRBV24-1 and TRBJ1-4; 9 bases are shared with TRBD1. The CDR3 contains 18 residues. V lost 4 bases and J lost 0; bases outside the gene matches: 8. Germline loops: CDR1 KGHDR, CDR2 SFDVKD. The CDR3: CATSESPGQGSTNEKLFF. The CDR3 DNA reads TGTGCCACCAGTGAATCACCGGGACAGGGATCAACTAATGAAAAACTGTTTTTT.

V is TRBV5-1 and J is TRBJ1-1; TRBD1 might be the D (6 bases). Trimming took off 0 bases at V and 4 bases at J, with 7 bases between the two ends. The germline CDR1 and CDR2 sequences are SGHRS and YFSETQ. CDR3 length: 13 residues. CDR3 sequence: CASSLDRATEAFF. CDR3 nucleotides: TGCGCCAGCAGCTTGGACAGGGCCACTGAAGCTTTCTTT.

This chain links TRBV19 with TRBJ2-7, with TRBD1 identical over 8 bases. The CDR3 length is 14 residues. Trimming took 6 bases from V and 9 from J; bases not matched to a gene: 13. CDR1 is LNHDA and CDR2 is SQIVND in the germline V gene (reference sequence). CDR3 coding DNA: TGTGCCAGTAGCTCTCAGGGGGCACCTTGGGGGCAGTACTTC. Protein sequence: CASSSQGAPWGQYF.

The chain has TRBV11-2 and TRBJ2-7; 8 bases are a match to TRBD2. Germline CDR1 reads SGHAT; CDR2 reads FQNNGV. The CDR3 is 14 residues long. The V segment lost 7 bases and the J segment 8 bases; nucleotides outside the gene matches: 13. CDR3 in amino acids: CASTTNRGGLKQYF. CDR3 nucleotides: TGTGCCAGCACCACAAACCGGGGGGGGCTGAAGCAGTACTTC.

CDR3 DNA sequence: TGCAGCGTAGCACCGGGACAGGGGGCGCGTGAGCAGTACTTC. Translating gives CSVAPGQGAREQYF. The chain uses TRBV29-1 and TRBJ2-7; 12 bases align to TRBD1. The V and J ends lost 6 bases and 7 bases, in that order; junction bases with no gene match: 10. The CDR3 consists of 14 residues. Germline V gene lookup returns CDR1 SQVTM and CDR2 ANQGSEA.

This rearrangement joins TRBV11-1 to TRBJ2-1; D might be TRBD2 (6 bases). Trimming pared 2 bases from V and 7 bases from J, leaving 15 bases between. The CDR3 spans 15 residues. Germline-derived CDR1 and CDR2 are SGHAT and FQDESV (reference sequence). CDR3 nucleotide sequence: TGTGCCAGCAGCTTAAGCACTAGCATTGGGAATGAGCAGTTCTTC. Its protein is CASSLSTSIGNEQFF.

CDR3 DNA: TGCGCCAGCAGCCCCCGGGGGAACTATGGCTACACCTTC. Its translation is CASSPRGNYGYTF. V gene TRBV4-1 combines with J gene TRBJ1-2, with D possibly matching TRBD1 (5 bases). Looked up from germline, CDR1 is MGHRA and CDR2 is YSYEKL. CDR3 length: 13 amino acids. V dropped 4 bases and J dropped 2 bases, with 8 bases sitting between them.

CDR3 sequence: CASSLRRVIRGGETQYF. Here the CDR3 DNA reads TGTGCCAGCAGCTTACGCCGGGTGATAAGGGGTGGAGAGACCCAGTACTTC. The chain carries TRBV11-2 and TRBJ2-5; D is possibly TRBD1 (5 bases). Germline V lookup: CDR1 SGHAT, CDR2 FQNNGV. Deletions cut 2 bases from V and 4 bases from J, with 20 bases between. The CDR3 covers 17 residues. Full variable domain (rest looked up from reference TRBV11-2 and TRBJ2-5): EAGVAQSPRYKIIEKRQSVAFWCNPISGHATLYWYQQILGQGPKLLIQFQNNGVVDDSQLPKDRFSAERLKGVDSTLKIQPAKLEDSAVYLCASSLRRVIRGGETQYFGPGTRLLVL.

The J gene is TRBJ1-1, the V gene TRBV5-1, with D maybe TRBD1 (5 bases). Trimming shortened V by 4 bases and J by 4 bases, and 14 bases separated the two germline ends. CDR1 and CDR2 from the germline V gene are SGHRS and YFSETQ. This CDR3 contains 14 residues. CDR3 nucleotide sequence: TGCGCCAGCAGCCCAAGTGGGGGGTCCACTGAAGCTTTCTTT. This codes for CASSPSGGSTEAFF.

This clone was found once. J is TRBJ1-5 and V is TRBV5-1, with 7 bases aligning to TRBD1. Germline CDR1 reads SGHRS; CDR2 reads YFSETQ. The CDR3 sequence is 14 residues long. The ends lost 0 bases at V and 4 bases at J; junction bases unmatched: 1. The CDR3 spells CASSLEQGNQPQHF. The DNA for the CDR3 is TGCGCCAGCAGCTTGGAACAGGGGAATCAGCCCCAGCATTTT.

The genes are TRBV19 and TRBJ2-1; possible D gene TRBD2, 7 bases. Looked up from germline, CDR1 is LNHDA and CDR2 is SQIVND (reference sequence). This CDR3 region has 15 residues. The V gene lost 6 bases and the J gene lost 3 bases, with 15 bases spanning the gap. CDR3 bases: TGTGCCAGTAGGGACCGGGGGGCGGGCTACAATGAGCAGTTCTTC. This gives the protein CASRDRGAGYNEQFF. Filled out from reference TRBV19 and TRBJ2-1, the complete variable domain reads DGGITQSPKYLFRKEGQNVTLSCEQNLNHDAMYWYRQDPGQGLRLIYYSQIVNDFQKGDIAEGYSVSREKKESFPLTVTSAQKNPTAFYLCASRDRGAGYNEQFFGPGTRLTVL.

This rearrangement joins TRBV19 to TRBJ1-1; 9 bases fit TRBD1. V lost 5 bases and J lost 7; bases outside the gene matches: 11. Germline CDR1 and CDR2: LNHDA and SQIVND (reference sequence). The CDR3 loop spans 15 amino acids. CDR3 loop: CASSLDTGGMGEAFF. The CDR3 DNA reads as TGTGCCAGTAGTCTGGATACAGGGGGCATGGGTGAAGCTTTCTTT.

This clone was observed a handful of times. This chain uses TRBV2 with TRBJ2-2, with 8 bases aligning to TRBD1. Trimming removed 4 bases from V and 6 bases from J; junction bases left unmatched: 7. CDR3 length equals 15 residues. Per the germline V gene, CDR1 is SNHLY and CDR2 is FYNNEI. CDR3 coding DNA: TGTGCCAGCAGTGTGGACAGGGTCGACGCCGGGGAGCTGTTTTTT. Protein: CASSVDRVDAGELFF.

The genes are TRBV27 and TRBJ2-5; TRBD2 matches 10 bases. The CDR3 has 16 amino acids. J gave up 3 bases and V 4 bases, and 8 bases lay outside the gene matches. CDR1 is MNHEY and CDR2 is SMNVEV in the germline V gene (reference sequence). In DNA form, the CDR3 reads TGTGCCAGCAGTTCCCCCCCTAGCGGGGGCAAAGAGACCCAGTACTTC. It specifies CASSSPPSGGKETQYF.